Each of the 11 T cell receptor beta chains below was sequenced from the same sample in a study of cytomegalovirus exposure and HLA in healthy donors. Repertoires were generated with immunoSEQ multiplex PCR, while TCRdb's copy carries only in-frame clones and drops some. Here the sample spans fewer than 150,000 clones, about 82% being singletons. Specimen: PBMCs. The receptors derive from a man younger than 30 in good health and CMV-seronegative.

The rearrangement joins TRBV10-3 to TRBJ2-2; 7 bases agree with TRBD1. CDR3 length: 17 residues. Germline CDR1 reads ENHRY; CDR2 reads SYGVKD. Trimming removed 5 bases from V and 0 bases from J; junction bases left unmatched: 9. The CDR3 loop reads CAISRGTASTNTGELFF. The CDR3 DNA follows: TGTGCCATCAGTAGAGGGACAGCGAGTACGAACACCGGGGAGCTGTTTTTT.

This chain uses TRBV18 with TRBJ1-1; D is undetermined. CDR3 length: 17 residues. The V end lost 0 bases, the J end lost 1 base, and 15 bases lay between the germline ends. The V gene's germline CDR1 is KGHSH and CDR2 LQKENI. DNA of the CDR3: TGTGCCAGCTCACCACCGAAGTTCCGGGAAGCGAACACTGAAGCTTTCTTT. Its translation is CASSPPKFREANTEAFF.

This chain joins TRBV19 and TRBJ2-1; 8 nucleotides match TRBD2. The J segment lost 6 bases and the V segment lost 9 bases, leaving 10 bases of the junction unmatched. The length of the CDR3 is 14 residues. From germline, CDR1 is LNHDA and CDR2 SQIVND (reference sequence). The CDR3 coding sequence is TGTGCCAGCAAGGAGGGACTAGTTGTCAATGAGCAGTTCTTC. Protein product: CASKEGLVVNEQFF.

In its sample, this clone was seen once. V and J are TRBV2 and TRBJ2-3; D might be TRBD1 (5 bases). V was trimmed by 1 base and J by 2 bases, leaving 10 bases between them. Germline V gene data show CDR1 as SNHLY and CDR2 as FYNNEI. CDR3 length equals 15 residues. CDR3 sequence (DNA): TGTGCCAGCAGTGAAGGGGCAGGGTTCACAGATACGCAGTATTTT. This sequence encodes CASSEGAGFTDTQYF.

V usage is TRBV19 and J usage is TRBJ2-2, with 10 bases fitting TRBD2. The CDR3 length is 16 residues. Germline-derived CDR1 and CDR2 are LNHDA and SQIVND (reference sequence). J was trimmed by 7 bases and V by 0 bases; bases with no gene match: 5. The CDR3 nucleotides are TGTGCCAGTAGTATAGAGGCTAGCGGGAGACTCGGGGAGCTGTTTTTT. It codes for CASSIEASGRLGELFF.

The V gene is TRBV6-1, the J gene TRBJ2-5; 12 nucleotides align to TRBD2. The V gene's germline CDR1 is MNHNS and CDR2 SASEGT. The CDR3 is 14 residues long. Losses at the gene ends were 7 bases for V and 1 base for J; bases not matched to a gene: 1. This CDR3 is CASTLAGGQETQYF. DNA of the CDR3: TGTGCCAGCACACTAGCGGGAGGCCAAGAGACCCAGTACTTC.

The chain carries TRBV2 and TRBJ2-7; D unclear. V was shortened by 1 base and J by 3 bases, with 4 bases between the two germline ends. Looked up from germline, CDR1 is SNHLY and CDR2 is FYNNEI. The CDR3 length is 12 residues. CDR3 sequence (DNA): TGTGCCAGCAGTGAAGGTCTCTACGAGCAGTACTTC. Protein: CASSEGLYEQYF.

The chain recombines TRBV15 with TRBJ1-1, with TRBD1 as a possible D gene (5 bases). V was cut by 0 bases and J by 5 bases, with 7 bases left in between. The CDR3 covers 13 residues. Germline V gene lookup returns CDR1 LNHNV and CDR2 YYDKDF (reference sequence). In nucleotides, the CDR3 is TGTGCCACCAGCAGAGAAGGGGTGACTGAAGCTTTCTTT. Translated, it gives CATSREGVTEAFF. The full variable domain, in which reference TRBV15 and TRBJ1-1 provide the parts outside the CDR3, is DAMVIQNPRYQVTQFGKPVTLSCSQTLNHNVMYWYQQKSSQAPKLLFHYYDKDFNNEADTPDNFQSRRPNTSFCFLDIRSPGLGDTAMYLCATSREGVTEAFFGQGTRLTVV.

This rearrangement joins TRBV6-1 to TRBJ2-7, with D uncertain. The germline V gene encodes CDR1 MNHNS and CDR2 SASEGT. This CDR3 is 13 amino acids long. V lost 3 bases and J lost 2, with 8 bases in between. The CDR3 region is CASSDPTAYEQYF. CDR3 DNA sequence: TGTGCCAGCAGTGACCCCACAGCCTACGAGCAGTACTTC.

This rearrangement joins TRBV6-1 to TRBJ1-2; D may be TRBD1 (6 bases). Germline V gives CDR1 MNHNS, CDR2 SASEGT. V was trimmed by 6 bases and J by 4 bases, leaving 18 bases between them. This CDR3 has 15 residues. The CDR3 protein is CASSVEDQGPYGYTF. The CDR3 bases are TGTGCCAGCAGCGTAGAAGACCAGGGGCCCTATGGCTACACCTTC.

This chain uses TRBV29-1 with TRBJ1-2, with D uncertain. Germline V gene data show CDR1 as SQVTM and CDR2 as ANQGSEA. Between the trimmed V and J ends, which lost 6 bases and 3 bases, there was a span of 14 bases. This CDR3 is 13 amino acids long. CDR3 sequence (DNA): TGCAGCGTCCCCCCTTGGCATTACTATGGCTACACCTTC. Its protein is CSVPPWHYYGYTF.